The 2 T cell receptor beta chains reported below all come from one sample, sequenced in a study of somatic mutations in cytotoxic T cells in rheumatoid arthritis. The protocol was immunoSEQ multiplex PCR, while the TCRdb copy is restricted to in-frame clones and leaves out a portion. The table lists roughly 13,000 clones, about three quarters of them singletons. The sequencing input was CD8+ T cells sorted from blood. Receptor source: an adult with rheumatoid arthritis.

The chain joins TRBV4-1 to TRBJ2-2; D gene unclear. Germline loops: CDR1 MGHRA, CDR2 YSYEKL. V dropped 5 bases and J dropped 5 bases, with 9 bases sitting between them. This CDR3 is built from 13 residues. The CDR3 nucleotides read TGCGCCAGCAGCTTTGAGAGGACCGGGGAGCTGTTTTTT. Protein sequence: CASSFERTGELFF.

The CDR3 protein is CASSAGTSGNAAYEQYF. The CDR3 DNA follows: TGTGCCAGCAGCGCCGGGACTAGCGGGAATGCCGCCTACGAGCAGTACTTC. The chain joins TRBV9 to TRBJ2-7; TRBD2 aligns across 13 bases. Germline CDR1 reads SGDLS; CDR2 reads YYNGEE. J gave up 2 bases and V 3 bases, and 8 bases lay outside the gene matches. The CDR3 totals 17 residues.